One sample yielded the 21 T cell receptor beta chains listed below, sequenced in a study of PD-1 blockade in classical Hodgkin lymphoma. Sample time point: cycle 4 day 1 (C4D1), after 5 to 7 weeks of nivolumab. Each patient experienced a relapse that followed autologous stem cell transplantation, and brentuximab vedotin exposure varied. Profiling relied on immunoSEQ multiplex PCR, and the TCRdb table lists in-frame clones only, not all of them. The sample has around 25,000 clones, around 74% seen once. The starting material was peripheral blood mononuclear cells (PBMCs), obtained before the fourth cycle of nivolumab. The receptors here all came from a human donor with classical Hodgkin lymphoma.

The chain uses TRBV7-3 and TRBJ2-3; D is perhaps TRBD2 (5 bases). V gave up 4 bases and J gave up 9 bases, with 17 bases separating them. The CDR3 consists of 14 residues. Germline V gene lookup returns CDR1 SGHTA and CDR2 FQGTGA. The CDR3 spells CASSSRPAGGTQYF. In DNA, the CDR3 is TGTGCCAGCAGCTCGAGGCCTGCGGGTGGAACGCAGTATTTT. Complete variable domain (other parts from reference TRBV7-3 and TRBJ2-3): GAGVSQTPSNKVTEKGKYVELRCDPISGHTALYWYRQSLGQGPEFLIYFQGTGAADDSGLPNDRFFAVRPEGSVSTLKIQRTERGDSAVYLCASSSRPAGGTQYFGPGTRLTVL.

The sample holds one count of this clone. The chain has TRBV28 and TRBJ2-6; D ambiguous. The CDR3 extends over 19 amino acids. Germline CDR1 reads MDHEN; CDR2 reads SYDVKM. With 1 base removed from V and 1 base from J, the gap between germline ends came to 17 bases. CDR3 region: CASSLFMGRSFSGANVLTF. The DNA of the CDR3 is TGTGCCAGCAGTTTATTCATGGGCAGGTCTTTTTCTGGGGCCAACGTCCTGACTTTC.

V and J are TRBV19 and TRBJ2-3; TRBD2 matches 7 bases. Germline V gene sequence: CDR1 LNHDA, CDR2 SQIVND (reference sequence). The V segment lost 7 bases and the J segment 4 bases; nucleotides outside the gene matches: 5. CDR3 length: 13 amino acids. CDR3 sequence: CASNGGTPDTQYF. The DNA for the CDR3 is TGTGCCAGTAACGGGGGGACGCCAGATACGCAGTATTTT.

In this sample, this clone turned up once. The chain carries TRBV7-2 and TRBJ2-1; a weak D match, TRBD1 (6 bases). Trimming pared 5 bases from V and 5 bases from J, leaving 10 bases between. Germline lookup yields CDR1 SGHTA and CDR2 FQGNSA. This CDR3 spans 13 amino acids. The CDR3 DNA sequence: TGTGCCAGCAGCCCCCGACAGGACAATGAGCAGTTCTTC. This codes for CASSPRQDNEQFF.

This clone has only one observation. The chain uses TRBV29-1 and TRBJ1-2, with TRBD1 matching over 9 bases. This CDR3 spans 13 amino acids. The V gene's germline CDR1 is SQVTM and CDR2 ANQGSEA. V shed 2 bases, J shed 4 bases, and the junction held 2 bases outside the gene matches. The CDR3 region has the DNA TGCAGCGTTGAAACAGGGGGCCCCTATGGCTACACCTTC. Its translation is CSVETGGPYGYTF.

The CDR3 bases are TGTGCCAGCAGCCCTACCCTATTCGAGCAGTACTTC. It specifies CASSPTLFEQYF. The chain uses TRBV11-2 and TRBJ2-7; no clear D gene. CDR3 length equals 12 residues. The germline gives CDR1 SGHAT, CDR2 FQNNGV. V was shortened by 5 bases and J by 6 bases, with 11 bases between the two germline ends.

This rearrangement joins TRBV6-1 to TRBJ1-2; no clear D. Per the germline V gene, CDR1 is MNHNS and CDR2 is SASEGT. The CDR3 loop spans 13 amino acids. V lost 2 bases to trimming and J lost 7 bases, with 11 bases between them. The CDR3 nucleotides read TGTGCCAGCAGTGAACGCCAGCAAAGTGGCTACACCTTC. Residues: CASSERQQSGYTF.

CDR3 in amino acids: CASSPTGLQPQHF. CDR3 coding DNA: TGTGCCAGCAGCCCCACAGGGCTTCAGCCCCAGCATTTT. The chain has TRBV11-2 and TRBJ1-5; D is perhaps TRBD1 (6 bases). V was cut by 5 bases and J by 6 bases, with 11 bases left in between. Germline assignment: CDR1 SGHAT and CDR2 FQNNGV. The CDR3 runs 13 residues. The whole variable domain, remainder taken from reference TRBV11-2 and TRBJ1-5, is EAGVAQSPRYKIIEKRQSVAFWCNPISGHATLYWYQQILGQGPKLLIQFQNNGVVDDSQLPKDRFSAERLKGVDSTLKIQPAKLEDSAVYLCASSPTGLQPQHFGDGTRLSIL.

The chain carries TRBV6-1 and TRBJ1-4, with TRBD1 matching 7 bases. In germline, CDR1 is MNHNS, CDR2 SASEGT. Unmatched junction bases numbered 0, after V lost 4 bases and J lost 4 bases. The CDR3 runs 13 residues. The CDR3 DNA reads TGTGCCAGCAGTGGGGACAGTAATGAAAAACTGTTTTTT. It is translated as CASSGDSNEKLFF.

CDR3 nucleotide sequence: TGTGCCAGCAGTGTGGCAGGGGATTATGGCTACACCTTC. Encoded protein: CASSVAGDYGYTF. The V call is TRBV2, the J call TRBJ1-2; D may be TRBD1 (6 bases). This CDR3 spans 13 amino acids. Trimming shortened V by 4 bases and J by 5 bases, and 11 bases separated the two germline ends. CDR1 and CDR2 (germline): SNHLY, FYNNEI.

The rearrangement uses TRBV20-1 and TRBJ1-2; D gene ambiguous. The CDR3 extends over 10 amino acids. V lost 3 bases and J lost 3, with 2 bases in between. Germline CDR1 is DFQATT and CDR2 is SNEGSKA (reference sequence). CDR3 sequence (DNA): TGCAGTGCTAGTTACTATGGCTACACCTTC. The encoded protein is CSASYYGYTF.

This clone was observed a handful of times. The CDR3, as DNA: TGCGCCAGCACCGGAGGGGGATACCAAGAGACCCAGTACTTC. The encoded protein is CASTGGGYQETQYF. The rearrangement joins TRBV5-1 to TRBJ2-5; D may match TRBD1 or TRBD2 (6 bases each). This CDR3 has 14 residues. Germline-derived CDR1 and CDR2 are SGHRS and YFSETQ. V lost 6 bases and J 0 bases, leaving 12 bases between the germline ends. Based on the CDR3 plus reference TRBV5-1 and TRBJ2-5, the full variable domain is KAGVTQTPRYLIKTRGQQVTLSCSPISGHRSVSWYQQTPGQGLQFLFEYFSETQRNKGNFPGRFSGRQFSNSRSEMNVSTLELGDSALYLCASTGGGYQETQYFGPGTRLLVL.

Here the CDR3 reads CASSSLPQTEFQETQYF. The CDR3 coding sequence is TGCGCCAGCAGCTCTCTTCCCCAGACTGAATTTCAAGAGACCCAGTACTTC. The chain carries TRBV5-1 and TRBJ2-5; the D is unclear. Germline V lookup: CDR1 SGHRS, CDR2 YFSETQ. V lost 3 bases, J lost 2 bases, and 20 bases lay in between. This CDR3 has 17 residues.

This clone was seen just once. Other DNA sequences in the same sample also yield this CDR3. V and J are TRBV7-8 and TRBJ2-3; 8 bases are shared with TRBD2. Germline loops: CDR1 SGHVS, CDR2 FQNEAQ. CDR3 length: 16 residues. The J segment lost 0 bases and the V segment lost 3 bases, leaving 5 bases of the junction unmatched. The CDR3 region has the DNA TGTGCCAGCAGCTTGGCAACTAGCGGAAGCACAGATACGCAGTATTTT. Its protein is CASSLATSGSTDTQYF.

This clone was observed a single time. This rearrangement joins TRBV28 to TRBJ1-6, with D hard to call. Germline V lookup: CDR1 MDHEN, CDR2 SYDVKM. CDR3 length equals 15 residues. Between the trimmed V and J ends, which lost 5 bases and 0 bases, there was a span of 8 bases. The DNA of the CDR3 is TGTGCCAGCAGTCGCACCCTCTCCTATAATTCACCCCTCCACTTT. Translated: CASSRTLSYNSPLHF.

This clone is medium-sized within its sample. The CDR3 spells CASSTLGGLLTDTQYF. CDR3 sequence (DNA): TGTGCCAGCAGCACCTTGGGGGGCCTACTCACAGATACGCAGTATTTT. The J gene is TRBJ2-3, the V gene TRBV5-4; D possibly uses TRBD1 or TRBD2 (6 bases each). Germline V gene lookup returns CDR1 SGHNT and CDR2 YYREEE (reference sequence). This CDR3 is 16 amino acids long. V lost 4 bases and J lost 2, with 17 bases in between.

This clone has just one count. This chain uses TRBV2 with TRBJ1-2; D not certain. V lost 1 base to trimming and J lost 8 bases, with 11 bases between them. The germline gives CDR1 SNHLY, CDR2 FYNNEI. This CDR3 has 13 residues. The CDR3 loop reads CASSEDAGRGYTF. CDR3 in DNA: TGTGCCAGCAGTGAAGATGCGGGGAGGGGCTACACCTTC.

The chain has TRBV28 and TRBJ1-2, with D uncertain. Germline CDR1 is MDHEN and CDR2 is SYDVKM. The CDR3 is made up of 13 amino acids. Trimming cost V 6 bases and J 8 bases, with 16 bases left between them. The CDR3 bases are TGTGCCAGCAGCCCAGACATTGTTCGCGGCTACACCTTC. Translated: CASSPDIVRGYTF.

The genes are TRBV4-1 and TRBJ1-1; 7 bases agree with TRBD1. The CDR3 is 18 residues long. Germline V CDR1 and CDR2: MGHRA, YSYEKL. V lost 0 bases, J lost 1 base, and 11 bases stayed unmatched. The CDR3 is CASSQDQAVAGGNTEAFF. For the CDR3, the DNA is TGCGCCAGCAGCCAAGATCAAGCGGTGGCAGGGGGGAACACTGAAGCTTTCTTT.

In its sample, this clone was seen once. V and J are TRBV6-1 and TRBJ2-5, with TRBD1 matching 10 bases. The germline gives CDR1 MNHNS, CDR2 SASEGT. V was clipped by 10 bases and J by 2 bases; unmatched bases: 7. CDR3 size: 14 residues. The CDR3: CAITPGQGQETQYF. The CDR3 DNA reads TGTGCCATCACACCGGGACAGGGGCAAGAGACCCAGTACTTC.

The chain employs TRBV11-2 and TRBJ2-7; no firm D call. CDR1 and CDR2 from the germline V gene are SGHAT and FQNNGV. This CDR3 comprises 15 residues. Trimming took off 1 base at V and 4 bases at J, with 14 bases between the two ends. CDR3 amino acids: CASSLGQNFAYEQYV. CDR3 DNA: TGTGCCAGCAGCTTAGGGCAGAATTTTGCTTACGAGCAGTACGTC.